The next 20 T cell receptor beta chains were all read from a single sample in a study of breast tumors, draining lymph nodes, adjacent tissues. TCRdb called the multiplex PCR reads again in MiXCR, with one record for every CDR3 protein. The top ten clones hold 2% to 2.5% of a sample with about 140,000 distinct CDR3 sequences, about 30% of them seen once. Samples came from axillary lymph nodes draining the breast cancer. What was sequenced was axillary lymph node tissue. Receptors were obtained from a female donor with breast cancer. Some clones in this sample may be carry-over from other donors' samples.

This clonotype was counted many times. V gene TRBV7-8 combines with J gene TRBJ2-2; perhaps D is TRBD1 or TRBD2 (6 bases each). CDR1 is SGHVS, CDR2 FQNEAQ, per germline. Trimming cost V 1 base and J 0 bases, with 15 bases left between them. This CDR3 is built from 18 residues. The CDR3 reads CASSLGWGAGANTGELFF. DNA of the CDR3: TGTGCCAGCAGCTTAGGGTGGGGGGCGGGTGCGAACACCGGGGAGCTGTTTTTT.

This clonotype was observed many times. V usage is TRBV19 and J usage is TRBJ2-1; TRBD1 aligns across 8 bases. The CDR3 is 15 residues long. The V gene end was trimmed by 5 bases and the J gene end by 4 bases; junction bases not matched to a gene: 7. The germline CDR1 and CDR2 sequences are LNHDA and SQIVND (reference sequence). CDR3 region: CASSGGQGAYNEQFF. CDR3 coding DNA: TGTGCCAGTAGTGGCGGTCAGGGGGCATACAATGAGCAGTTCTTC.

V gene TRBV12-3 or TRBV12-4 combines with J gene TRBJ1-1, with D unclear. Trimming took 4 bases from V and 1 from J, leaving 19 bases between them. The CDR3 has 17 amino acids. CDR3 coding DNA: TGTGCCAGCAGTTCCGGTTCGATTAGGTGGGGGAACACTGAAGCTTTCTTT. This gives the protein CASSSGSIRWGNTEAFF.

In its sample, this clonotype was seen many times. The CDR3 DNA reads as TGCAGTGCTAGGCAGGGGAAAAGCTCCTACAATGAGCAGTTCTTC. Encoded protein: CSARQGKSSYNEQFF. J is TRBJ2-1 and V is TRBV20-1; a possible D gene is TRBD1 (6 bases). CDR1 and CDR2 from the germline V gene are DFQATT and SNEGSKA (reference sequence). The length of the CDR3 is 15 residues. With 3 bases removed from V and 0 bases from J, the gap between germline ends came to 12 bases.

This clonotype was counted many times. The chain combines TRBV12-3 or TRBV12-4 with TRBJ2-7; D gene uncertain. Trimming stripped 1 base from V and 0 bases from J, with 7 bases between. The CDR3 is 14 amino acids. The CDR3: CASSLGGSSYEQYV. The DNA for the CDR3 is TGTGCCAGCAGTTTAGGAGGTAGCTCCTACGAGCAGTACGTC.

Many counts were recorded for this clonotype. The chain carries TRBV11-2 and TRBJ1-2, with D unclear. V lost 3 bases and J 4 bases, leaving 9 bases between the germline ends. Germline CDR1 SGHAT, CDR2 FQNNGV. The CDR3 sequence is 13 residues long. DNA of the CDR3: TGTGCCAGCAGCTTGGACGGGCCCTATGGCTACACCTTC. The encoded protein is CASSLDGPYGYTF.

This clonotype was counted ten times or more. The rearrangement uses TRBV11-2 and TRBJ2-1, with D tentatively TRBD1 (6 bases). Germline CDR1 reads SGHAT; CDR2 reads FQNNGV. The CDR3 covers 16 residues. V was pared by 5 bases and J by 2 bases, with 16 bases between. The DNA of the CDR3 is TGTGCCAGCAGCCCTAGGACAGCGTTAGCCTACAATGAGCAGTTCTTC. It yields the protein CASSPRTALAYNEQFF.

The rearrangement uses TRBV7-6 and TRBJ2-5; no definite D call. The V and J ends lost 3 bases and 2 bases respectively, with 7 bases between them. The CDR3 sequence is 13 residues long. Germline loops: CDR1 SGHVS, CDR2 FNYEAQ. The CDR3 nucleotides are TGTGCCAGCAGCTTGGGGAAACAAGAGACCCAGTACTTC. Translating gives CASSLGKQETQYF.

The CDR3 loop reads CASSKAGGKEKLFF. In DNA form, the CDR3 reads TGTGCCAGCAGCAAGGCGGGGGGCAAAGAAAAACTGTTTTTT. The V call is TRBV9, the J call TRBJ1-4, with TRBD1 as a possible D gene (6 bases). V was clipped by 4 bases and J by 8 bases, with 15 bases between them. This CDR3 contains 14 residues. The germline CDR1 and CDR2 sequences are SGDLS and YYNGEE.

Ten or more counts support this clonotype. The chain has TRBV5-8 and TRBJ1-4; 7 positions agree with TRBD1. This CDR3 contains 14 residues. Germline V CDR1 and CDR2: SGHTS, YDEGEE. V shed 4 bases, J shed 7 bases, and the junction held 7 bases outside the gene matches. In nucleotides, the CDR3 is TGTGCCAGCAGCATAGGGACAGCTCGTGAAAAACTGTTTTTT. Translating it yields CASSIGTAREKLFF.

On this clonotype itself: A read error may account for a junction end that differs from germline. The V and J genes are TRBV10-3 and TRBJ1-6; no firm D call. This CDR3 contains 14 residues. Germline CDR1 ENHRY, CDR2 SYGVKD. Here the CDR3 DNA reads TGTGCCACCGAACAGAAACGGTCAAATTCTCCCCTCCACTTT. Its translation: CATEQKRSNSPLHF.

This clonotype was seen many times. The V call is TRBV6-5, the J call TRBJ2-1; 9 bases are shared with TRBD1. The CDR3 extends over 16 amino acids. V lost 0 bases to trimming and J lost 5 bases; unmatched junction nucleotides: 5. CDR1 is MNHEY, CDR2 SVGAGI, per germline. Here the CDR3 DNA reads TGTGCCAGCAGTTACTCCGACAGGGGGAGGAACAATGAGCAGTTCTTC. It encodes CASSYSDRGRNNEQFF.

The CDR3 bases are TGTGCCAGCAGCTTAAGAACTAGCGGGGGGGCCGAGCAGTACTTC. Its protein product is CASSLRTSGGAEQYF. The chain carries TRBV7-2 and TRBJ2-7, with 13 positions matching TRBD2. This CDR3 contains 15 residues. Per the germline V gene, CDR1 is SGHTA and CDR2 is FQGNSA. V shed 2 bases, J shed 6 bases, and the junction held 4 bases outside the gene matches.

This chain connects TRBV4-1 to TRBJ2-2, with a possible D match to TRBD2 (5 bases). V was trimmed by 1 base and J by 2 bases, leaving 8 bases between them. The length of the CDR3 is 15 residues. Germline lookup yields CDR1 MGHRA and CDR2 YSYEKL. In DNA form, the CDR3 reads TGCGCCAGCAGCCAAGGATCGGGAAACACCGGGGAGCTGTTTTTT. It yields the protein CASSQGSGNTGELFF.

V and J are TRBV5-5 and TRBJ1-1, with D uncertain. This CDR3 spans 15 amino acids. Germline-derived CDR1 and CDR2 are SGHKS and YYEKEE (reference sequence). V was trimmed by 0 bases and J by 4 bases, leaving 13 bases between them. Written as DNA, the CDR3 is TGTGCCAGCAGCTTGGCCGGGAGGGTGGGCACTGAAGCTTTCTTT. Residues: CASSLAGRVGTEAFF. Complete variable domain (other parts from reference TRBV5-5 and TRBJ1-1): DAGVTQSPTHLIKTRGQQVTLRCSPISGHKSVSWYQQVLGQGPQFIFQYYEKEERGRGNFPDRFSARQFPNYSSELNVNALLLGDSALYLCASSLAGRVGTEAFFGQGTRLTVV.

The J gene is TRBJ1-1, the V gene TRBV7-8; the D gene is possibly TRBD1 (6 bases). The ends were cut back, 4 bases at V and 10 bases at J, with 13 bases in the middle. This CDR3 has 12 residues. CDR1 SGHVS and CDR2 FQNEAQ come from the germline V gene. The CDR3 nucleotides read TGTGCCAGCAGCTGGATGACAGGAGGAGCTTTCTTT. Translated: CASSWMTGGAFF.

This clonotype occurred many times. The rearrangement links TRBV6-5 to TRBJ2-1, with TRBD2 matching over 7 bases. The junction had 8 bases not matched to a gene; V was cut back by 6 bases and J by 0 bases. There are 16 residues in the CDR3. The germline CDR1 and CDR2 sequences are MNHEY and SVGAGI. The chain's CDR3 is CASRREERGSYNEQFF. As DNA, the CDR3 is TGTGCCAGCAGGAGAGAGGAGCGGGGCTCCTACAATGAGCAGTTCTTC.

The V and J genes are TRBV28 and TRBJ2-1; 8 nucleotides agree with TRBD2. With 5 bases clipped from V and 3 bases from J, the junction kept 9 bases outside the gene matches. The CDR3 sequence is 16 residues long. Germline V gene lookup returns CDR1 MDHEN and CDR2 SYDVKM. CDR3 residues: CASSPGVAGLYNEQFF. The CDR3, as DNA: TGTGCCAGCAGTCCAGGAGTAGCGGGGCTCTACAATGAGCAGTTCTTC. The full variable domain, with the rest looked up from reference TRBV28 and TRBJ2-1, is DVKVTQSSRYLVKRTGEKVFLECVQDMDHENMFWYRQDPGLGLRLIYFSYDVKMKEKGDIPEGYSVSREKKERFSLILESASTNQTSMYLCASSPGVAGLYNEQFFGPGTRLTVL.

Only one count was recorded for this clonotype. V is TRBV2 and J is TRBJ2-7; 11 bases agree with TRBD2. The CDR3 length is 17 residues. V dropped 3 bases and J dropped 0; count of bases not matched to a gene: 7. Germline loops: CDR1 SNHLY, CDR2 FYNNEI. The CDR3 here is CASSDGLAGGRSYEQYV. The CDR3 DNA reads TGTGCCAGCAGTGATGGGCTAGCGGGGGGACGCTCCTACGAGCAGTACGTC.

This clonotype was counted many times. The chain employs TRBV6-6 and TRBJ1-5, with 7 bases matching TRBD1. The V and J ends lost 6 bases and 7 bases, in that order; junction bases with no gene match: 15. CDR1 and CDR2 from the germline V gene are MNHNY and SVGAGI (reference sequence). There are 16 residues in the CDR3. The CDR3 reads CASSGQDMGNRQPQHF. The CDR3 DNA follows: TGTGCCAGCAGCGGACAGGACATGGGGAACAGACAGCCCCAGCATTTT.